Below, one TCR beta chain is given with its context. Its specificity is unknown. Data came from immunoSEQ multiplex PCR; TCRdb stores just in-frame clones and leaves some out. The data show around 25,000 clones, more than 85% seen once. The record originates from a study of T cells in localized non-small cell lung cancer. Study results and caveats: In uninvolved adjacent lung, T cell clonality reached its highest value, exceeding tumor.

The CDR3 is 14 amino acids. CDR1 is SGDLS and CDR2 is YYNGEE in the germline V gene. Trimming pared 1 base from V and 3 bases from J, leaving 8 bases between. Sequencing was performed on peripheral blood, taken before any cancer treatment. The origin of this receptor is a man between 35 and 75 years old with stage III squamous cell lung carcinoma. The gene calls are TRBV9 and TRBJ2-1; D ambiguous. CDR3 in amino acids: CASSVQAIYNEQFF. For the CDR3, the DNA is TGTGCCAGCAGCGTACAGGCGATCTACAATGAGCAGTTCTTC.